This T cell receptor beta chain derives from a study of blood T cell repertoires in COVID-19. Study as a whole: Some COVID-19 samples were acute and others convalescent; all came from the United States, Italy and Spain.

Germline CDR1 reads SGHRS; CDR2 reads YFSETQ. Trimming at V came to 0 bases and at J to 2 bases, leaving 2 bases not matched to a gene. The CDR3 has 16 amino acids. In the authors' workflow: Reference gene primer amplification yielded estimated nucleated cell counts. The assay was immunoSEQ multiplex PCR, and TCRdb's table has in-frame clones only and misses some. V, J and clone size reflect that table, while D and trimming were determined from the DNA. The sample shows around 90,000 clones, about 81% of them seen only once. V and J are TRBV5-1 and TRBJ2-1, with 10 bases identical to TRBD2. The receptor comes from a human donor in a cohort sampled during active COVID-19. Material: peripheral blood. CDR3 DNA sequence: TGCGCCAGCAGCTTGGTAGCGGGGGGTCCCTACAATGAGCAGTTCTTC. Its protein is CASSLVAGGPYNEQFF.